This T cell receptor (beta chain) was recovered during a study of identical twins. General study points: The study reached conclusions through statistical analysis that was cross-sectional, not following the same donors. Weaker excess sharing between twins was seen in beta out-of-frame sequences.

Trimming stripped 3 bases from V and 1 base from J, with 14 bases between. Germline V gene data show CDR1 as KGHSH and CDR2 as LQKENI. The CDR3 is 16 amino acids. TCRdb recomputed calls from the 5' RACE reads with MiXCR, one row per CDR3 protein. The sample holds approximately 670,000 distinct CDR3 sequences, 6.1% seen once. The sample holds a few counts of this clonotype. Antigen: not known. The rearrangement links TRBV18 to TRBJ2-3; D is uncertain. The specimen was naive T cells sorted from blood. This clonotype originated in a man younger than 35 in good health. The CDR3 here is CASSPPLSPGTDTQYF. In nucleotides, the CDR3 is TGTGCCAGCTCACCGCCATTGTCGCCAGGCACAGATACGCAGTATTTT.